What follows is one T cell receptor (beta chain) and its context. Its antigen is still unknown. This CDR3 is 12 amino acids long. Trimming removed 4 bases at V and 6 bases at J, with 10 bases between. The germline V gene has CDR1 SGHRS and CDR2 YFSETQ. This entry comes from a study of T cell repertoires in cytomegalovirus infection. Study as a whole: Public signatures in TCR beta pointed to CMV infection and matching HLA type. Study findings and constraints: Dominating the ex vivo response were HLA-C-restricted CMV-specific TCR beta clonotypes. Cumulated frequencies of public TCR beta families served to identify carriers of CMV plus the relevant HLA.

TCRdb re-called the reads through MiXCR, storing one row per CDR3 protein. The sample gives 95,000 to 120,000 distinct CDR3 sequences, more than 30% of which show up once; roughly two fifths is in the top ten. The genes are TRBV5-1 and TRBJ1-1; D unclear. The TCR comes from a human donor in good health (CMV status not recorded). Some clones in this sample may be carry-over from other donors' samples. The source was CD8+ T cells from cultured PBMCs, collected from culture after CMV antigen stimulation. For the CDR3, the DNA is TGCGCCAGCAGCGGGTTTGAGGCTGAAGCTTTCTTT. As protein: CASSGFEAEAFF.